This TCR beta chain stems from a study of blood T cells in healthy people across ages. Primers used in a second PCR of about 6 to 12 cycles were a sample-barcoded 5' primer and a J-beta primer mix. Each cDNA molecule, via a template-switch adaptor with 12 random nucleotides, was tagged. TCRdb reprocessed the 5' RACE reads with MiXCR, giving one entry per CDR3 protein. In the table there are around 990,000 distinct CDR3 sequences, approximately 26% of which are singletons. Study observations and caveats: It was the long-lived donors that had more naive CD4+ cells and higher diversity than aged donors.

V lost 2 bases and J 1 base, leaving 12 bases between the germline ends. CDR1 MGHRA and CDR2 YSYEKL come from the germline V gene. This CDR3 contains 17 residues. This clonotype was seen a few times. Its antigen is unidentified. Donors gave 8 to 10 milliliters of peripheral blood apiece. The sample was also linked to a second study, of T cells of mothers and their children. From that report: A primer called M1S, used in the second PCR, added sample barcodes and 2-4 random nucleotides.

Sequencing was performed on blood. The V gene is TRBV4-1, the J gene TRBJ2-6; D is ambiguous. The clonotype comes from a girl aged 2-15 years in good health. The CDR3 DNA follows: TGCGCCAGCAGCCAACAGACAACTCCTTCTGGGGCCAACGTCCTGACTTTC. Its protein is CASSQQTTPSGANVLTF.